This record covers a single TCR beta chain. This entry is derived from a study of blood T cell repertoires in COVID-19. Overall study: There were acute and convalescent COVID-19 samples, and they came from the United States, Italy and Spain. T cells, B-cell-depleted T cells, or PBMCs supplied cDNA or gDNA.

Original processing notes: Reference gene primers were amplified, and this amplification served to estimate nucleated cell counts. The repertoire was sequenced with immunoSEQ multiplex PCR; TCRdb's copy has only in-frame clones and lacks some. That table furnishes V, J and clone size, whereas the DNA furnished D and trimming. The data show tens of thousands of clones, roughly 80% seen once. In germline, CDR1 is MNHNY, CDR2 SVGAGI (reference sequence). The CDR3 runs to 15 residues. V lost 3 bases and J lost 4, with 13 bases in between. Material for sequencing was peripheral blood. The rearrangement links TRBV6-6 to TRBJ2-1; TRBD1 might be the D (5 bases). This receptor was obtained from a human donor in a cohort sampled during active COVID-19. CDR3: CASSYRGVEYNEQFF. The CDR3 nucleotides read TGTGCCAGCAGTTATAGGGGCGTGGAGTACAATGAGCAGTTCTTC.